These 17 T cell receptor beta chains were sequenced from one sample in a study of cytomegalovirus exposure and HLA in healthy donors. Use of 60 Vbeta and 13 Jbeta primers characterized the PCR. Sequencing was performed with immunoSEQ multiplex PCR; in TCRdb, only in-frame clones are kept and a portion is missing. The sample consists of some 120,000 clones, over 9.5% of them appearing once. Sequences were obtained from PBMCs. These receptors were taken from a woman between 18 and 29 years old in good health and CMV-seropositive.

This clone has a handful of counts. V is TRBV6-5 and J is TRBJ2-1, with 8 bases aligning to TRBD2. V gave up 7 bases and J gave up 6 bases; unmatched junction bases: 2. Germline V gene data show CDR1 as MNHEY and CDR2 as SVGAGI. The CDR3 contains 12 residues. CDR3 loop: CASIGGANEQFF. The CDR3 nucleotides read TGTGCCAGCATCGGGGGGGCCAATGAGCAGTTCTTC.

The CDR3 DNA is TGTGCCAGCGCTAGACAGTCCTACGAGCAGTACTTC. The encoded protein is CASARQSYEQYF. The J gene is TRBJ2-7, the V gene TRBV7-9, with D possibly TRBD1 on 5 matching bases. V dropped 8 bases and J dropped 1 base, with 9 bases sitting between them. The CDR3 is made up of 12 amino acids. CDR1 is SEHNR and CDR2 is FQNEAQ in the germline V gene (reference sequence).

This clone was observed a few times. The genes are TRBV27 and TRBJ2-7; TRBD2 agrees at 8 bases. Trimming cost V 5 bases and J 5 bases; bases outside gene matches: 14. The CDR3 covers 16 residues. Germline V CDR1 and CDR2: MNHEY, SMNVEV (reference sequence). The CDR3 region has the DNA TGTGCCAGCAGTCACATTAGCGGGACTTTTTTACACGAGCAGTACTTC. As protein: CASSHISGTFLHEQYF.

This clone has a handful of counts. CDR3 in amino acids: CASSFHSSNQPQHF. The CDR3 region has the DNA TGTGCCAGCAGTTTTCATAGTAGCAATCAGCCCCAGCATTTT. The V gene is TRBV28, the J gene TRBJ1-5; D uncertain. CDR1 is MDHEN and CDR2 is SYDVKM in the germline V gene. Deletions cut 3 bases from V and 0 bases from J, with 6 bases between. The CDR3 runs to 14 residues.

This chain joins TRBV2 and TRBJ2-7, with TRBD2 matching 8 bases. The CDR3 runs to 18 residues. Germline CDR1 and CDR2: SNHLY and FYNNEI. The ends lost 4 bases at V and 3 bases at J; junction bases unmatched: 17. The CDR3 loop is CASSVLHPSGSDRYEQYF. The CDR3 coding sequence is TGTGCCAGCAGTGTTCTCCATCCTAGCGGGTCCGATCGCTACGAGCAGTACTTC.

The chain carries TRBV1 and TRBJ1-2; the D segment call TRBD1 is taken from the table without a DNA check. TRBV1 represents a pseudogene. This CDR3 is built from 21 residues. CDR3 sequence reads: CTSSQLKRFRVDRSGFYGYTF. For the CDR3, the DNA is TGCACCAGCAGCCAGTTGAAGAGGTTCCGTGTAGACAGATCAGGATTCTATGGCTACACCTTC.

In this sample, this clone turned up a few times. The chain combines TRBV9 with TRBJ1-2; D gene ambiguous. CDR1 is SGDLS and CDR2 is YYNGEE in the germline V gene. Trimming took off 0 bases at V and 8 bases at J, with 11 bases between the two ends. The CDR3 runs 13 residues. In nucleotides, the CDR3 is TGTGCCAGCAGCGTAGATTGGGCGGGAGGCTACACCTTC. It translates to CASSVDWAGGYTF.

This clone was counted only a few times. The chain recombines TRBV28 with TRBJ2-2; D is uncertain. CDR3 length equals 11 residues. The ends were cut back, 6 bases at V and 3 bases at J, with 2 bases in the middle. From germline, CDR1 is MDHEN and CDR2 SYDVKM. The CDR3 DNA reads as TGTGCCAGCAGCTACACCGGGGAGCTGTTTTTT. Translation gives CASSYTGELFF.

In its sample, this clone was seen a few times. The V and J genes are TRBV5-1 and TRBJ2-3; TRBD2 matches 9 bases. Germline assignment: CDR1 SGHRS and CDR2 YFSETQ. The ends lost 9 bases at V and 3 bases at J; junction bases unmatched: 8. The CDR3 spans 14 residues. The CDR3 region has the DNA TGCGCCACCTCGGTAGCGGGGGTAACAGATACGCAGTATTTT. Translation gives CATSVAGVTDTQYF. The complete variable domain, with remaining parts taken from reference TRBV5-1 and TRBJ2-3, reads KAGVTQTPRYLIKTRGQQVTLSCSPISGHRSVSWYQQTPGQGLQFLFEYFSETQRNKGNFPGRFSGRQFSNSRSEMNVSTLELGDSALYLCATSVAGVTDTQYFGPGTRLTVL.

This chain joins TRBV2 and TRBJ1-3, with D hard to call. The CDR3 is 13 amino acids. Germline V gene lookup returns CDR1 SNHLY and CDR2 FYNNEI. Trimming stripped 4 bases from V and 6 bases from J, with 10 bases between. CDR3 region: CASSAGIANTIYF. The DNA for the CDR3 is TGTGCCAGCAGTGCGGGGATAGCAAACACCATATATTTT. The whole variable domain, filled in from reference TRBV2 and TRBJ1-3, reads EPEVTQTPSHQVTQMGQEVILRCVPISNHLYFYWYRQILGQKVEFLVSFYNNEISEKSEIFDDQFSVERPDGSNFTLKIRSTKLEDSAMYFCASSAGIANTIYFGEGSWLTVV.

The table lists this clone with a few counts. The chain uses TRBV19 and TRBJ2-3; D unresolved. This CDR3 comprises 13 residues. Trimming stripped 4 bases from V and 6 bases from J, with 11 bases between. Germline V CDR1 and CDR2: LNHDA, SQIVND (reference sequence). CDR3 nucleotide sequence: TGTGCCAGTAGTAATGGCGGAACGGATACGCAGTATTTT. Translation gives CASSNGGTDTQYF.

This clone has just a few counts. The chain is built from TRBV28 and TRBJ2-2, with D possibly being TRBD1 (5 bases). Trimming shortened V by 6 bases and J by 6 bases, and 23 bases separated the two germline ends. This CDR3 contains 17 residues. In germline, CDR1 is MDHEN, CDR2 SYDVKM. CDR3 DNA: TGTGCCAGCAGCTACGGGTCAAGGGCAGGGAAAGCCGGGGAGCTGTTTTTT. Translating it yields CASSYGSRAGKAGELFF.

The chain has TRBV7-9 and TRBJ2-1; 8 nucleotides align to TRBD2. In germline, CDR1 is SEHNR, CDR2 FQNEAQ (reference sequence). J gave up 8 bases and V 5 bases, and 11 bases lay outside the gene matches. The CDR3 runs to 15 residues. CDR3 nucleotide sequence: TGTGCCAGCAGCCTCCTAGCGGGCCTTAAGGATGAGCAGTTCTTC. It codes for CASSLLAGLKDEQFF.

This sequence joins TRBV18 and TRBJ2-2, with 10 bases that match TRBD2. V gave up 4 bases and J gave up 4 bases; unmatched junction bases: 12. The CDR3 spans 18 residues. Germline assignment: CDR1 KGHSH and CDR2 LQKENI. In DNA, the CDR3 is TGTGCCAGCTCACTAGTCGGCCTAGCGGGAGAGAGCACCGGGGAGCTGTTTTTT. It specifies CASSLVGLAGESTGELFF.

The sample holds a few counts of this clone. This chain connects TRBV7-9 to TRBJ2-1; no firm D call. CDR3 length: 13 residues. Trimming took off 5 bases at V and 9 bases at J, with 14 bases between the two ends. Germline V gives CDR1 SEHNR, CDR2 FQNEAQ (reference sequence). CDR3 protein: CASSHPSASEQFF. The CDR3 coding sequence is TGTGCCAGCAGCCACCCCTCCGCCAGTGAGCAGTTCTTC.

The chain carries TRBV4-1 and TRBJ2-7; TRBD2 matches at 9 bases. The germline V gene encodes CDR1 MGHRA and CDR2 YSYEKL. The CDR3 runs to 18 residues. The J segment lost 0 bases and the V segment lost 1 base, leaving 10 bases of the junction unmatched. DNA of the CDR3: TGCGCCAGCAGCCAAGTTGTTTCTAGCGGGGAAAGCTCCTACGAGCAGTACTTC. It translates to CASSQVVSSGESSYEQYF.

Here the CDR3 DNA reads TGTGCCAGCGCGGCCCAAGGGACTAGCGGAGATGAGCAGTTCTTC. Translating it yields CASAAQGTSGDEQFF. The genes are TRBV6-1 and TRBJ2-1; TRBD2 agrees at 11 bases. Germline CDR1 reads MNHNS; CDR2 reads SASEGT. CDR3 length: 15 amino acids. The junction had 11 bases not matched to a gene; V was cut back by 8 bases and J by 8 bases.